The clone carrying this TCR beta chain was counted between two and nine times. The antigen is not known. The data were obtained in a study of response to subunit inactivated influenza vaccine. TCRdb fed the RT-PCR reads into MiXCR, producing one record per CDR3 protein. This table holds fewer than 650,000 distinct CDR3 sequences, around 13% found once. Trimming cost V 5 bases and J 0 bases, with 14 bases left between them. From germline, CDR1 is MNHNS and CDR2 SASEGT. The CDR3 has 15 amino acids. Study findings and constraints: It was the authors' suggestion that each seasonal influenza vaccination recruits few new T cells.

The genes are TRBV6-1 and TRBJ2-7; D gene uncertain. This specimen was PBMCs from blood, taken more than 35 days after vaccination. The receptor comes from a man aged 45 to 65 who received an inactivated influenza vaccine. The CDR3 is CASSPRSFSSYEQYF. CDR3 sequence (DNA): TGTGCCAGCAGTCCCCGTTCATTTAGCTCCTACGAGCAGTACTTC.